The 18 T cell receptor beta chains below were found in one sample sequenced in a study of cytomegalovirus exposure and HLA in healthy donors. The PCR was carried out with 60 Vbeta primers and 13 Jbeta primers. Clones were read by immunoSEQ multiplex PCR, and TCRdb kept only the in-frame ones, dropping some. The sample lists under 150,000 clones; 82% were seen once. Sequenced: PBMCs. These receptors all come from a male donor in good health and CMV-seronegative.

The V call is TRBV27, the J call TRBJ2-1; maybe TRBD2 (6 bases). Per the germline V gene, CDR1 is MNHEY and CDR2 is SMNVEV (reference sequence). This CDR3 is 15 amino acids long. Trimming shortened V by 3 bases and J by 9 bases, and 18 bases separated the two germline ends. CDR3 in DNA: TGTGCCAGCAGTTTGACCGCGGCGGGAAGGACTGAGCAGTTCTTC. This codes for CASSLTAAGRTEQFF.

J is TRBJ1-5 and V is TRBV30, with D perhaps matching TRBD1 (6 bases). CDR1 is GTSNPN and CDR2 is SVGIG in the germline V gene (reference sequence). The CDR3 is 13 residues long. V was trimmed by 3 bases and J by 7 bases, leaving 13 bases between them. CDR3 protein: CAWSLQGRQPQHF. The CDR3 nucleotides read TGTGCCTGGAGCCTACAGGGCAGGCAGCCCCAGCATTTT.

The V and J genes are TRBV6-5 and TRBJ2-4; 7 bases fit TRBD2. With 0 bases clipped from V and 1 base from J, the junction kept 3 bases outside the gene matches. Germline CDR1 and CDR2: MNHEY and SVGAGI. This CDR3 is built from 16 residues. CDR3 sequence (DNA): TGTGCCAGCAGTTACTCCGGGGGGTCCGCCAAAAACATTCAGTACTTC. Amino acids: CASSYSGGSAKNIQYF.

This clone was seen only once. The genes are TRBV7-9 and TRBJ2-7; D unclear. V was trimmed by 3 bases and J by 1 base, leaving 16 bases between them. CDR3 length: 16 residues. CDR1 is SEHNR and CDR2 is FQNEAQ in the germline V gene (reference sequence). The CDR3 bases are TGTGCCAGCAGCTTGAGTCGAGAGCGTTCATCCTACGAGCAGTACTTC. Protein: CASSLSRERSSYEQYF.

This clone has only a few counts. The gene calls are TRBV4-3 and TRBJ1-2, with TRBD1 as a possible D gene (5 bases). Trimming stripped 3 bases from V and 2 bases from J, with 19 bases between. The CDR3 consists of 17 residues. The germline V gene has CDR1 LGHNA and CDR2 YSLEER. Written as DNA, the CDR3 is TGCGCCAGCAGCCATCTGTTATTGGACACCACGAACTATGGCTACACCTTC. Residues: CASSHLLLDTTNYGYTF.

As to this clone: Germline and junction disagree at one end, which may indicate a read error. The J gene is TRBJ1-2, the V gene TRBV7-9; no firm D call. Germline assignment: CDR1 SEHNR and CDR2 FQNEAQ (reference sequence). The CDR3 spans 14 residues. For the CDR3, the DNA is TGTTCCAGCAGTCCCCGTGAGGCCCACTATGGCTACACCTTC. Its translation is CSSSPREAHYGYTF.

DNA of the CDR3: TGTGCCAGCAGTGAGCTAGCGGGAGGGCAAGAGACCCAGTACTTC. Protein: CASSELAGGQETQYF. The J gene is TRBJ2-5, the V gene TRBV6-4, with 12 bases lining up with TRBD2. This CDR3 is 15 amino acids long. V lost 3 bases to trimming and J lost 2 bases; unmatched junction nucleotides: 1. Germline V gene lookup returns CDR1 MRHNA and CDR2 SNTAGT.

This clone was seen a handful of times. The chain employs TRBV5-6 and TRBJ2-1, with D tentatively TRBD2 (5 bases). Per germline, CDR1 SGHDT and CDR2 YYEEEE. V shed 4 bases and J shed 3 bases, with 14 bases lying between them. The CDR3 contains 15 residues. CDR3 amino acids: CASSPEPSYYNEQFF. The DNA for the CDR3 is TGTGCCAGCAGCCCGGAACCTAGCTACTACAATGAGCAGTTCTTC.

This chain joins TRBV19 and TRBJ1-1; no clear D. This CDR3 has 11 residues. Trimming removed 5 bases at V and 4 bases at J, with 5 bases between. CDR1 and CDR2 (germline): LNHDA, SQIVND (reference sequence). CDR3 in amino acids: CASSPGTEAFF. The CDR3, as DNA: TGTGCCAGTAGTCCCGGCACTGAAGCTTTCTTT.

The gene calls are TRBV7-8 and TRBJ1-3; a possible D gene is TRBD1 (5 bases). This CDR3 contains 17 residues. Trimming stripped 5 bases from V and 0 bases from J, with 17 bases between. Germline V gene sequence: CDR1 SGHVS, CDR2 FQNEAQ. The chain's CDR3 is CASSIRTGTDSGNTIYF. CDR3 bases: TGTGCCAGCAGCATACGCACAGGCACAGACTCTGGAAACACCATATATTTT. Complete variable domain (other parts from reference TRBV7-8 and TRBJ1-3): GAGVSQSPRYKVAKRGQDVALRCDPISGHVSLFWYQQALGQGPEFLTYFQNEAQLDKSGLPSDRFFAERPEGSVSTLKIQRTQQEDSAVYLCASSIRTGTDSGNTIYFGEGSWLTVV.

The rearrangement uses TRBV6-6 and TRBJ1-3; the D is unclear. Germline lookup yields CDR1 MNHNY and CDR2 SVGAGI (reference sequence). CDR3 size: 10 residues. V dropped 7 bases and J dropped 4 bases, with 2 bases sitting between them. CDR3 sequence reads: CASTGNTIYF. In DNA form, the CDR3 reads TGTGCCAGCACAGGAAACACCATATATTTT.

This clone was seen just once. The chain joins TRBV27 to TRBJ2-7; possible D gene TRBD2, 6 bases. CDR1 and CDR2 (germline): MNHEY, SMNVEV (reference sequence). This CDR3 has 14 residues. Trimming removed 1 base from V and 2 bases from J, with 9 bases in between. CDR3 nucleotides: TGTGCCAGCAGTTTATTGGCGGGGACCTACGAGCAGTACTTC. Its protein is CASSLLAGTYEQYF.

The chain has TRBV4-1 and TRBJ2-5; a weak D match, TRBD2 (7 bases). The CDR3 is made up of 21 amino acids. CDR1 and CDR2 (germline): MGHRA, YSYEKL. V lost 4 bases to trimming and J lost 5 bases, with 35 bases between them. The CDR3 DNA reads TGCGCCAGCAGCCCCATTCCTGGAGGTGGACTAGGGGACGGGGGGCGGGAGACCCAGTACTTC. This sequence encodes CASSPIPGGGLGDGGRETQYF.

The chain joins TRBV5-1 to TRBJ1-1, with TRBD1 matching 8 bases. The CDR3 length is 13 residues. The germline gives CDR1 SGHRS, CDR2 YFSETQ. Germline trimming cut 2 bases from V and 11 bases from J; bases unmatched to any gene: 8. The CDR3 nucleotides are TGCGCCAGCAGCTTCCAGGGGGCGGGTATGGCTTTCTTT. It translates to CASSFQGAGMAFF.

The rearrangement joins TRBV27 to TRBJ1-4; 7 bases map to TRBD1. V lost 5 bases, J lost 4 bases, and 7 bases stayed unmatched. Germline V gene sequence: CDR1 MNHEY, CDR2 SMNVEV (reference sequence). The CDR3 extends over 15 amino acids. The CDR3 DNA sequence: TGTGCCAGCAGTCCTCGGACAGGCCATAATGAAAAACTGTTTTTT. The encoded protein is CASSPRTGHNEKLFF.

V and J are TRBV28 and TRBJ2-1, with TRBD2 matching over 10 bases. V shed 6 bases, J shed 6 bases, and the junction held 8 bases outside the gene matches. This CDR3 is 15 amino acids long. The germline V gene encodes CDR1 MDHEN and CDR2 SYDVKM. In nucleotides, the CDR3 is TGTGCCAGCAGGTTAGCGGGAGGCGGTGGCAATGAGCAGTTCTTC. Translating gives CASRLAGGGGNEQFF.

For the CDR3, the DNA is TGTGCCAGCAGCCTTGACACCGCCTACGAGCAGTACTTC. Translation gives CASSLDTAYEQYF. V and J are TRBV9 and TRBJ2-7, with D unclear. Germline V gene lookup returns CDR1 SGDLS and CDR2 YYNGEE. The CDR3 runs to 13 residues. Trimming took off 4 bases at V and 2 bases at J, with 10 bases between the two ends.

V gene TRBV2 combines with J gene TRBJ1-2; D call uncertain. The CDR3 length is 15 residues. Germline loops: CDR1 SNHLY, CDR2 FYNNEI. V was trimmed by 3 bases and J by 8 bases, leaving 19 bases between them. In nucleotides, the CDR3 is TGTGCCAGCAGTGAGCTCACTATCCGGTCCGGCGGCTACACCTTC. This translates into CASSELTIRSGGYTF.